These T cell receptor beta chains were read from a single sample in a study of Ad26.COV2.S vaccination and SARS-CoV-2 variants. The method was immunoSEQ multiplex PCR; TCRdb's version includes in-frame clones alone and lacks a portion of them. Here the sample spans more than 150,000 clones, around 88% being singletons. The sequencing here drew on peripheral blood, taken after recovery from COVID-19. The receptors shown here come from a human donor who had recovered from COVID-19. Both conserved end residues are part of each CDR3. D genes are given only for firm matches. Part of the rows lack a size; the others show once, few, many or a class for expanded clones.

J gene,D gene,clone size,V gene,CDR3 protein,CDR3 DNA
TRBJ2-7,NA,NA,TRBV12-3/TRBV12-4,CASTFTGTTQQYF,TGTGCCAGCACCTTTACAGGGACTACGCAGCAGTACTTC
TRBJ2-7,NA,NA,TRBV25-1,CASSSNGAYEQYF,TGTGCCAGCAGCTCCAATGGGGCCTACGAGCAGTACTTC
TRBJ1-1,NA,NA,TRBV6-1,CASSEDLLQEKLTEAFF,TGTGCCAGCAGTGAAGATTTATTACAGGAGAAGCTCACTGAAGCTTTCTTT
TRBJ2-3,TRBD2,NA,TRBV5-1,CASSPRTSGGRMGTDTQYF,TGCGCCAGCAGCCCACGGACTAGCGGGGGAAGGATGGGCACAGATACGCAGTATTTT
TRBJ2-7,TRBD1,NA,TRBV7-3,CASSPGDSQGEQYF,TGTGCCAGCAGTCCCGGGGACAGCCAGGGCGAGCAGTACTTC
TRBJ2-1,TRBD1,NA,TRBV23-1,CASTHRGLYPSSYNEQFF,TGCGCCAGCACTCACAGGGGGCTATACCCAAGCTCCTACAATGAGCAGTTCTTC
TRBJ2-1,TRBD2,few,TRBV7-9,CASSLRVAGEPVRNEQFF,TGTGCCAGCAGCCTAAGGGTAGCGGGGGAACCAGTACGGAATGAGCAGTTCTTC
TRBJ1-6,NA,NA,TRBV2,CASFPRGDYNSPLHF,TGTGCCAGCTTCCCTCGGGGGGACTATAATTCACCCCTCCACTTT
TRBJ2-7,TRBD1,once,TRBV18,CASSPGTGGTEQYF,TGTGCCAGCTCACCAGGGACAGGGGGCACCGAGCAGTACTTC
TRBJ1-1,NA,many,TRBV9,CASSPQWGGTEAFF,TGTGCCAGCAGCCCCCAATGGGGTGGGACGGAAGCTTTCTTT
TRBJ1-1,NA,NA,TRBV27,CASSVLRGTEAFF,TGTGCCAGCAGCGTTCTGCGGGGAACTGAAGCTTTCTTT
TRBJ1-5,NA,NA,TRBV6-5,CASSPDGGNQPQHF,TGTGCCAGCAGTCCGGACGGTGGGAATCAGCCCCAGCATTTT
TRBJ1-2,NA,once,TRBV30,CAWSVQGSHNGGYTF,TGTGCCTGGAGTGTACAAGGGTCCCATAATGGTGGCTACACCTTC
TRBJ1-5,NA,NA,TRBV6-6,CASSRGRDQPQHF,TGTGCCAGCAGCCGCGGGCGGGATCAGCCCCAGCATTTT
TRBJ1-5,TRBD1,once,TRBV19,CASSRAGGLSSNQPQHF,TGTGCCAGTAGTAGGGCAGGGGGCCTTTCTAGCAATCAGCCCCAGCATTTT
TRBJ2-3,NA,NA,TRBV28,CASRRLGESTDTQYF,TGTGCCAGCAGGAGGCTAGGCGAGAGCACAGATACGCAGTATTTT
TRBJ2-3,TRBD2,NA,TRBV5-1,CASSPRTSGSITDTQYF,TGCGCCAGCAGCCCACGGACTAGCGGGAGTATCACAGATACGCAGTATTTT
TRBJ2-5,TRBD2,NA,TRBV9,CASSVEGTSGALETQYF,TGTGCCAGCAGCGTAGAGGGAACTAGCGGGGCGTTGGAGACCCAGTACTTC
TRBJ1-1,NA,few,TRBV30,CAWSYRAVGTEAFF,TGTGCCTGGAGTTACAGGGCTGTGGGCACTGAAGCTTTCTTT
TRBJ1-1,NA,NA,TRBV3-1/TRBV3-2,CASSPVGDTEAFF,TGTGCCAGCAGTCCCGTAGGAGACACTGAAGCTTTCTTT
TRBJ1-1,NA,NA,TRBV15,CATSRDLTGTMNTEAFF,TGTGCCACCAGCAGAGACCTAACAGGGACTATGAACACTGAAGCTTTCTTT
TRBJ2-5,NA,NA,TRBV7-2,CASSPGPPQETQYF,TGTGCCAGCAGCCCGGGACCTCCGCAAGAGACCCAGTACTTC
TRBJ1-2,TRBD1,NA,TRBV28,CASTLPAQGAPSGYTF,TGTGCCAGCACCCTTCCCGCACAGGGGGCGCCAAGTGGCTACACCTTC
TRBJ2-2,NA,once,TRBV2,CASKSEGGGELFF,TGTGCCAGCAAGTCGGAGGGTGGCGGGGAGCTGTTTTTT
TRBJ2-1,TRBD2,NA,TRBV18,CASSVLAVDNEQFF,TGTGCCAGCTCAGTCCTAGCGGTTGACAATGAGCAGTTCTTC
TRBJ2-1,NA,NA,TRBV20-1,CSASGGPNNEQFF,TGCAGTGCTAGTGGGGGTCCCAACAATGAGCAGTTCTTC
TRBJ1-2,NA,once,TRBV4-1,CASSQDVAGARYGYTF,TGCGCCAGCAGCCAAGATGTCGCGGGGGCAAGATATGGCTACACCTTC
TRBJ1-1,NA,NA,TRBV2,CASSPWGVEAFF,TGTGCCAGCAGTCCCTGGGGGGTTGAAGCTTTCTTT
TRBJ2-1,NA,NA,TRBV6-6,CASSLGRMNYNEQFF,TGTGCCAGCAGTCTGGGACGGATGAACTACAATGAGCAGTTCTTC
TRBJ2-7,NA,NA,TRBV18,CASSFGGADEQYF,TGTGCCAGCTCTTTTGGGGGGGCGGACGAGCAGTACTTC
TRBJ1-4,NA,NA,TRBV5-4,CASSRMEGANEKLFF,TGTGCCAGCAGCCGAATGGAAGGGGCTAATGAAAAACTGTTTTTT
TRBJ2-7,TRBD1,NA,TRBV5-5,CASSLAGTGVYEQYF,TGTGCCAGCAGCTTGGCGGGGACAGGGGTTTACGAGCAGTACTTC
TRBJ1-2,NA,NA,TRBV5-1,CASSLSAGNNGYTF,TGCGCCAGCAGCTTGTCAGCAGGGAACAATGGCTACACCTTC
TRBJ2-5,TRBD1,NA,TRBV9,CASSVSGGVPQETQYF,TGTGCCAGCAGCGTCTCAGGGGGAGTACCCCAAGAGACCCAGTACTTC
TRBJ2-7,TRBD1,NA,TRBV30,CAWSEIQGLYEQYF,TGTGCCTGGAGCGAAATACAGGGGTTGTACGAGCAGTACTTC